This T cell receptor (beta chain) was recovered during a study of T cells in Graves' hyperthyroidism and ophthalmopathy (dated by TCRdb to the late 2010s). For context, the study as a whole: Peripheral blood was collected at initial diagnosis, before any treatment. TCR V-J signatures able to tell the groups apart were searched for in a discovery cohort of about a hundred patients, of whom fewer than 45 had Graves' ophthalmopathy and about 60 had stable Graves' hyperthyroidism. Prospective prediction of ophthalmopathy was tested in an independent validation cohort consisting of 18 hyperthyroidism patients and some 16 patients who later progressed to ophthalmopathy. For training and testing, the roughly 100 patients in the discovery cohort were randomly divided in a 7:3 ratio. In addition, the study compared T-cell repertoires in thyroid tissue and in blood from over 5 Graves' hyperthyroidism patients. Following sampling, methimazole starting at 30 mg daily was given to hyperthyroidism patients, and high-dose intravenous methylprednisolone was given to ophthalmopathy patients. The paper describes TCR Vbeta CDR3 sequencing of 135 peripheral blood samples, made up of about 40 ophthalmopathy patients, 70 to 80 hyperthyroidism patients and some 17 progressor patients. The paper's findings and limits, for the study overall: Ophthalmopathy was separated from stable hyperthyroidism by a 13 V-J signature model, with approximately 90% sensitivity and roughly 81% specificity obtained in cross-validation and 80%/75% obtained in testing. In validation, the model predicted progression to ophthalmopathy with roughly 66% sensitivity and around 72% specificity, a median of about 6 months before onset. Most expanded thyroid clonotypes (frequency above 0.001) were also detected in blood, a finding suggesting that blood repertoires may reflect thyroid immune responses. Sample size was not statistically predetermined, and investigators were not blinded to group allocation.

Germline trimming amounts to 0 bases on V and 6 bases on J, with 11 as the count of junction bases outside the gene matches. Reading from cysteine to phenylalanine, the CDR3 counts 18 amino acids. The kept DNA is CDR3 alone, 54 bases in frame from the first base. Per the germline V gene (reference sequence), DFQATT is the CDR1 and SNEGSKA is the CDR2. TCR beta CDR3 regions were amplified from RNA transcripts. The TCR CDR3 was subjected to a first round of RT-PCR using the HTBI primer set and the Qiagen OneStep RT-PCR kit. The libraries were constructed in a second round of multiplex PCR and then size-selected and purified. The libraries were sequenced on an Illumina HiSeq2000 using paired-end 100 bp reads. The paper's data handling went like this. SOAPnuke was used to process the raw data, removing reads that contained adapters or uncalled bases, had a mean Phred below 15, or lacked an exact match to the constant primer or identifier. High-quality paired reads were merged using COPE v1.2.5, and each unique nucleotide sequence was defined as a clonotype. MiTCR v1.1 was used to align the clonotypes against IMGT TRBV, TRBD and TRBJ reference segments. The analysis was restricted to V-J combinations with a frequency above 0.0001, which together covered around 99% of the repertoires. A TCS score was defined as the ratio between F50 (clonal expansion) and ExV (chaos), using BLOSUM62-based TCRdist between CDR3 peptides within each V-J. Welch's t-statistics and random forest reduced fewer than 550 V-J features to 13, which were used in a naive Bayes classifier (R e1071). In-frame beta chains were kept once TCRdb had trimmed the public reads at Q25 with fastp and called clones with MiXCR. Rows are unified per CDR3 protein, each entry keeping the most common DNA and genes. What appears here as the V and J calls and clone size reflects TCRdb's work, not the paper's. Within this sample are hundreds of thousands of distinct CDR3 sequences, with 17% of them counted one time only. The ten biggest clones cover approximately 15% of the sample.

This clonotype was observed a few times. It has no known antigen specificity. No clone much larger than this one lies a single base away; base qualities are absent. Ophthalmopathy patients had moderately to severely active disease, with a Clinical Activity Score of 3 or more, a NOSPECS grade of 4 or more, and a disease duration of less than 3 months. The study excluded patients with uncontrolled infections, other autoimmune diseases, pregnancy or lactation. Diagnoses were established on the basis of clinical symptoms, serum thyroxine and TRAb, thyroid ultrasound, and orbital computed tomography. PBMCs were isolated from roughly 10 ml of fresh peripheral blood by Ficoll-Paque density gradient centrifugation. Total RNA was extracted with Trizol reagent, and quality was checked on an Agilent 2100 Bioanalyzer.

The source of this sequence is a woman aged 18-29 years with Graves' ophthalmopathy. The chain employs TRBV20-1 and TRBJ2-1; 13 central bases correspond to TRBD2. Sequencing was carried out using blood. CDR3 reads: CSARDLREGTSGINEQFF. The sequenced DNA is TGCAGTGCTAGAGATCTGAGAGAAGGGACTAGCGGGATCAATGAGCAGTTCTTC.